The 8 T cell receptor beta chains listed next were all sequenced from one sample in a study of blood T cells in healthy people across ages. A second PCR of roughly 7 to 11 cycles used a sample-barcoded 5' primer and a J-beta primer mix. TCRdb passed the 5' RACE reads through MiXCR, listing each CDR3 protein once. The sample records almost 300,000 distinct CDR3 sequences, roughly 26% being singletons. The specimen sequenced was blood. These receptors were obtained from a woman in her 70s in good health.

A few counts support this clonotype. The CDR3 nucleotides are TGTGCCAGCATGGTTGGTGGCCAGAATTCACCCCTCCACTTT. Protein product: CASMVGGQNSPLHF. The chain combines TRBV6-2 or TRBV6-3 with TRBJ1-6; D unresolved. Trimming left V 7 bases short and J 7 bases short, with 14 bases between. Germline values: CDR1 MNHEY, CDR2 SVGEGT. The CDR3 spans 14 residues.

This clonotype was seen many times. This chain joins TRBV7-2 and TRBJ2-3, with 9 bases lining up with TRBD2. There are 16 residues in the CDR3. Germline CDR1 and CDR2: SGHTA and FQGNSA. J lost 2 bases, V lost 5 bases, and 8 bases had no gene match. This CDR3 is CASSPGLAPNTDTQYF. In nucleotides, the CDR3 is TGTGCCAGCAGCCCCGGACTAGCGCCCAACACAGATACGCAGTATTTT.

This clonotype has more than one count but fewer than ten. The chain joins TRBV3-1 to TRBJ1-2, with 8 bases fitting TRBD1. This CDR3 comprises 17 residues. CDR1 is LGHDT and CDR2 is YNNKEL in the germline V gene (reference sequence). V dropped 4 bases and J dropped 0; count of bases not matched to a gene: 10. The CDR3 nucleotides read TGTGCCAGCAGCCGAGGGGACCTGGACAGGGCTAACTATGGCTACACCTTC. Translated, it gives CASSRGDLDRANYGYTF.

The chain couples TRBV18 to TRBJ2-4; possibly TRBD1 for D (5 bases). Trimming took off 2 bases at V and 5 bases at J, with 25 bases between the two ends. CDR3 length: 19 amino acids. From germline, CDR1 is KGHSH and CDR2 LQKENI. CDR3 in DNA: TGTGCCAGCTCACCAGGGGTAGGGGCACGCCAAGGCGGAGAAAACATTCAGTACTTC. This translates into CASSPGVGARQGGENIQYF.

This clonotype was counted only a few times. The chain links TRBV12-3 or TRBV12-4 to TRBJ1-4; TRBD1 matches 8 bases. The CDR3 loop spans 15 amino acids. The ends lost 2 bases at V and 8 bases at J; junction bases unmatched: 7. The CDR3, as DNA: TGTGCCAGCAGTTTATGGGGACAGGAGGGGGAAAAACTGTTTTTT. Translation: CASSLWGQEGEKLFF.

The chain couples TRBV28 to TRBJ1-1; D not resolved. Deletions cut 1 base from V and 7 bases from J, with 7 bases between. CDR1 is MDHEN, CDR2 SYDVKM, per germline. CDR3 length: 12 residues. CDR3 residues: CASSLLVNEAFF. The DNA for the CDR3 is TGTGCCAGCAGTTTATTGGTCAATGAAGCTTTCTTT. Full variable domain (remainder filled in from reference TRBV28 and TRBJ1-1): DVKVTQSSRYLVKRTGEKVFLECVQDMDHENMFWYRQDPGLGLRLIYFSYDVKMKEKGDIPEGYSVSREKKERFSLILESASTNQTSMYLCASSLLVNEAFFGQGTRLTVV.

The chain carries TRBV29-1 and TRBJ2-3; the D gene could be TRBD1 or TRBD2 (5 bases each). V was trimmed by 3 bases and J by 2 bases, leaving 15 bases between them. Germline CDR1 SQVTM, CDR2 ANQGSEA. This CDR3 comprises 15 residues. Written as DNA, the CDR3 is TGCAGCGTTGATGTTCTCCGAGGGGCCACAGATACGCAGTATTTT. Its translation: CSVDVLRGATDTQYF.

V is TRBV6-5 and J is TRBJ1-3; D is unresolved. Germline V gene sequence: CDR1 MNHEY, CDR2 SVGAGI. The CDR3 is 16 amino acids. V shed 0 bases and J shed 0 bases, with 9 bases lying between them. CDR3 protein: CASSYSQANSGNTIYF. The CDR3 DNA reads TGTGCCAGCAGTTACTCCCAGGCGAACTCTGGAAACACCATATATTTT.